Each of the 19 T cell receptor beta chains below was sequenced from the same sample in a study of CD8 T cells in ankylosing spondylitis. One entry per CDR3 protein, called by TCRdb with MiXCR from the 5' RACE reads. The profile covers roughly 260,000 distinct CDR3 sequences, with 20% appearing a single time and less than 9% taken by the ten largest. The sequencing input was blood, either unsorted or a sorted T cell fraction (not recorded which). The source of these receptors is a male donor with ankylosing spondylitis or in good health (not recorded which).

This clonotype occurred a few times. The CDR3 region is CASRKKMNTEAFF. CDR3 sequence (DNA): TGTGCCAGCAGAAAAAAGATGAACACTGAAGCTTTCTTT. V is TRBV6-1 and J is TRBJ1-1, with unresolved D. In germline, CDR1 is MNHNS, CDR2 SASEGT. Trimming stripped 6 bases from V and 0 bases from J, with 8 bases between. The CDR3 has 13 amino acids.

The sample holds many counts of this clonotype. The rearrangement joins TRBV12-3 or TRBV12-4 to TRBJ2-3, with TRBD1 matching 12 bases. The V and J ends lost 6 bases and 4 bases, in that order; junction bases with no gene match: 8. The CDR3 has 16 amino acids. DNA for the CDR3: TGTGCCAGCAGGCTCTCCGGGACAGGGGGCCCAGATACGCAGTATTTT. This codes for CASRLSGTGGPDTQYF.

Comments on this clonotype: Since a much larger clone is just one base distant, this may be a read error. The chain is built from TRBV7-3 and TRBJ2-3; D is undetermined. The CDR3 is 15 amino acids. Germline CDR1 and CDR2: SGHTA and FQGTGA. The CDR3 bases are TGTGGCAGCAGCTTAGTCGGAACCAGCACAGATACGCAGTATTTT. Translating gives CGSSLVGTSTDTQYF.

This clonotype was seen only a few times. CDR3 sequence reads: CASSPNRDRVIGEQYV. The CDR3 nucleotides read TGTGCCAGCTCCCCAAACCGGGACAGGGTTATAGGCGAGCAGTACGTC. The chain joins TRBV12-3 or TRBV12-4 to TRBJ2-7, with 9 bases aligning to TRBD1. The V gene end was trimmed by 8 bases and the J gene end by 6 bases; junction bases not matched to a gene: 17. This CDR3 has 16 amino acids.

This chain links TRBV7-3 with TRBJ2-3; a weak D match, TRBD2 (7 bases). From germline, CDR1 is SGHTA and CDR2 FQGTGA. V was pared by 4 bases and J by 5 bases, with 19 bases between. The CDR3 consists of 16 residues. The CDR3 nucleotides read TGTGCCAGCAGCTCTCCAGGCGGGGGCAGTGAAGATACGCAGTATTTT. Amino acid sequence: CASSSPGGGSEDTQYF.

This clonotype occurred a few times. V and J are TRBV20-1 and TRBJ2-3, with 12 positions matching TRBD2. The CDR3 has 10 residues. Germline V gives CDR1 DFQATT, CDR2 SNEGSKA (reference sequence). V was clipped by 8 bases and J by 11 bases; unmatched bases: 2. The CDR3 protein is CSQTSGGQYF. In nucleotides, the CDR3 is TGCAGTCAGACTAGCGGGGGGCAGTATTTT.

Comment on this clonotype: At one boundary the junction diverges from the germline segment, which might be a read error. V and J are TRBV6-5 and TRBJ2-2; 7 bases match TRBD1. Germline-derived CDR1 and CDR2 are MNHEY and SVGAGI. The CDR3 has 15 residues. CDR3 nucleotide sequence: TGTGTCAGCAGTTCCGGGACAGCGAACACCGGGGAGCTGTTTTTT. Translated, it gives CVSSSGTANTGELFF.

V is TRBV6-1 and J is TRBJ2-3; D not certain. V was clipped by 6 bases and J by 6 bases, with 13 bases between them. Germline V gene sequence: CDR1 MNHNS, CDR2 SASEGT. The CDR3 spans 13 residues. The CDR3 sequence is CASRKDPRDTQYF. As DNA, the CDR3 is TGTGCCAGCAGAAAGGACCCGCGGGATACGCAGTATTTT.

This clonotype was seen more than once but under ten times. The V gene is TRBV25-1, the J gene TRBJ1-6; 8 nucleotides line up with TRBD1. The V gene end was trimmed by 3 bases and the J gene end by 6 bases; junction bases not matched to a gene: 4. Germline V CDR1 and CDR2: MGHDK, SYGVNS. This CDR3 spans 15 amino acids. CDR3 amino acids: CASSDLQGANSPLHF. As DNA, the CDR3 is TGTGCCAGCAGTGACCTTCAGGGGGCTAATTCACCCCTCCACTTT. Based on the CDR3 plus reference TRBV25-1 and TRBJ1-6, the full variable domain is EADIYQTPRYLVIGTGKKITLECSQTMGHDKMYWYQQDPGMELHLIHYSYGVNSTEKGDLSSESTVSRIRTEHFPLTLESARPSHTSQYLCASSDLQGANSPLHFGNGTRLTVT.

This chain links TRBV7-2 with TRBJ1-1; D gene uncertain. CDR1 SGHTA and CDR2 FQGNSA come from the germline V gene. V was clipped by 1 base and J by 9 bases, with 15 bases between them. This CDR3 is 14 amino acids long. CDR3 bases: TGTGCCAGCAGCTTAGAAATACGACAATTCCAAGCTTTCTTT. This encodes CASSLEIRQFQAFF. The full variable domain, with the rest looked up from reference TRBV7-2 and TRBJ1-1, is GAGVSQSPSNKVTEKGKDVELRCDPISGHTALYWYRQSLGQGLEFLIYFQGNSAPDKSGLPSDRFSAERTGGSVSTLTIQRTQQEDSAVYLCASSLEIRQFQAFFGQGTRLTVV.

The rearrangement links TRBV7-2 to TRBJ1-5; tentative D call: TRBD1 (5 bases). Germline V gives CDR1 SGHTA, CDR2 FQGNSA. The V and J ends lost 5 bases and 2 bases respectively, with 10 bases between them. The CDR3 is made up of 14 amino acids. CDR3 region: CASSPGRGNQPQHF. For the CDR3, the DNA is TGTGCCAGCAGCCCGGGGCGGGGCAATCAGCCCCAGCATTTT.

This clonotype was seen a single time. The chain is built from TRBV6-1 and TRBJ2-1, with 10 bases aligning to TRBD1. Unmatched junction bases numbered 7, after V lost 5 bases and J lost 6 bases. Germline assignment: CDR1 MNHNS and CDR2 SASEGT. CDR3 size: 15 residues. The CDR3 loop reads CASSRTGTGVNEQFF. The CDR3 DNA is TGTGCCAGCAGTCGCACCGGGACAGGGGTCAATGAGCAGTTCTTC.

The chain joins TRBV4-1 to TRBJ2-3; the D is unclear. CDR1 MGHRA and CDR2 YSYEKL come from the germline V gene. The ends were cut back, 3 bases at V and 2 bases at J, with 15 bases in the middle. This CDR3 spans 16 amino acids. The CDR3 nucleotides are TGCGCCAGCAGCCATTACACCTCCGAGTACACAGATACGCAGTATTTT. This encodes CASSHYTSEYTDTQYF.

In its sample, this clonotype was seen a few times. The chain couples TRBV3-1 to TRBJ2-5, with 9 nucleotides matching TRBD2. CDR3 length equals 14 residues. CDR1 is LGHDT, CDR2 YNNKEL, per germline (reference sequence). J gave up 7 bases and V 1 base, and 4 bases lay outside the gene matches. CDR3 bases: TGTGCCAGCAGCCAAGTAGCGGGAGTGGGGACCCAGTACTTC. Translating it yields CASSQVAGVGTQYF.

This clonotype has only a few counts. One end of the junction varies from germline; a read error may be responsible. The chain is built from TRBV18 and TRBJ2-5; the match to TRBD2 covers 8 bases. This CDR3 is 14 amino acids long. Germline V gives CDR1 KGHSH, CDR2 LQKENI. The CDR3 DNA follows: TGTGCCAGCTCTCCACTAGCGGACCAAGAGACCCAGTACTTC. The encoded protein is CASSPLADQETQYF.

This clonotype was seen ten or more times. The chain employs TRBV20-1 and TRBJ2-5; D is perhaps TRBD1 (6 bases). Deletions cut 5 bases from V and 0 bases from J, with 10 bases between. The CDR3 runs to 13 residues. Germline assignment: CDR1 DFQATT and CDR2 SNEGSKA (reference sequence). The CDR3 DNA reads TGCAGTGCTGACACAGGGTACCAAGAGACCCAGTACTTC. Its translation: CSADTGYQETQYF.

This chain joins TRBV20-1 and TRBJ1-5; maybe TRBD1 (5 bases). Germline assignment: CDR1 DFQATT and CDR2 SNEGSKA (reference sequence). CDR3 length: 14 amino acids. V shed 6 bases and J shed 1 base, with 13 bases lying between them. The CDR3 DNA sequence: TGCAGTGCCTGGGACGAAGGAAGCAATCAGCCCCAGCATTTT. Translating it yields CSAWDEGSNQPQHF.

This clonotype turned up a few times. V and J are TRBV11-2 and TRBJ2-4, with a possible D match to TRBD2 (5 bases). Trimming took off 5 bases at V and 1 base at J, with 6 bases between the two ends. Germline values: CDR1 SGHAT, CDR2 FQNNGV. The CDR3 length is 13 residues. The DNA for the CDR3 is TGTGCCAGCAGCCCGGGGGCCAAAAACATTCAGTACTTC. It encodes CASSPGAKNIQYF.

The sample holds many counts of this clonotype. The chain joins TRBV29-1 to TRBJ2-2; D not certain. The CDR3 is made up of 14 amino acids. Deletions cut 2 bases from V and 1 base from J, with 8 bases between. Germline values: CDR1 SQVTM, CDR2 ANQGSEA. The CDR3 DNA reads as TGCAGCGTTGAACCCCAGAGGAACACCGGGGAGCTGTTTTTT. Its translation is CSVEPQRNTGELFF.